The present entry profiles one T cell receptor (beta chain) with its context. The record originates from a study of blood T cell repertoires in COVID-19. On the study more broadly: COVID-19 samples collected from the United States, Italy and Spain covered acute and convalescent phases. The analysed material was cDNA or gDNA that came from T cells, B-cell-depleted T cells, or PBMCs.

The authors' processing: Amplification of reference gene primers was used by the study to estimate nucleated cell counts. Some clones are missing from TCRdb's copy, which holds only in-frame ones; the method was immunoSEQ multiplex PCR. From that table come the V and J calls and clone size; the DNA was used to work out D and trimming. The sample lists a few hundred thousand clones; 65% to 85% were seen once. Germline V gene lookup returns CDR1 MDHEN and CDR2 SYDVKM. Trimming pared 5 bases from V and 1 base from J, leaving 14 bases between. The CDR3 sequence is 15 residues long. This chain uses TRBV28 with TRBJ1-1; D remains unclear. Sequencing was done on a sample of peripheral blood. This clonotype was obtained from a woman aged 25 to 45 who had recovered from COVID-19. As DNA, the CDR3 is TGTGCCAGCAGTAACCGGAGGGCGTGGAACACTGAAGCTTTCTTT. It codes for CASSNRRAWNTEAFF.